The next 21 T cell receptor beta chains were all read from a single sample in a study of sequential checkpoint blockade in melanoma. Clones were sequenced by immunoSEQ multiplex PCR, and TCRdb holds only the in-frame ones, with some missing. Counted here are under 40,000 clones, around nine tenths occurring once; the ten biggest clones make up 9.5% to 15%. Treatment: randomized to nivolumab then ipilimumab (arm A) or the reverse (arm B). Source: CD8+ T cells sorted from blood (inferred from file names), taken from a patient given nivolumab and ipilimumab in sequence. The receptors were gathered from a human donor with melanoma.

This chain links TRBV5-1 with TRBJ2-2, with 13 bases lining up with TRBD2. The CDR3 has 18 amino acids. V shed 0 bases and J 1 base; nucleotides not matched to a gene: 3. CDR1 and CDR2 from the germline V gene are SGHRS and YFSETQ. The CDR3 spells CASSLDRTSGRNTGELFF. CDR3 nucleotides: TGCGCCAGCAGCTTGGATCGGACTAGCGGGAGGAACACCGGGGAGCTGTTTTTT.

The chain joins TRBV7-8 to TRBJ2-5; perhaps TRBD2 as D (6 bases). CDR1 and CDR2 from the germline V gene are SGHVS and FQNEAQ. The CDR3 runs to 13 residues. The ends were cut back, 5 bases at V and 5 bases at J, with 12 bases in the middle. The CDR3 nucleotides are TGTGCCAGCAGCCCCGGGAGTGGGGAGACCCAGTACTTC. Its translation is CASSPGSGETQYF.

V gene TRBV28 combines with J gene TRBJ2-1; maybe TRBD1 (5 bases). In germline, CDR1 is MDHEN, CDR2 SYDVKM. This CDR3 region has 11 residues. V lost 8 bases and J 12 bases, leaving 14 bases between the germline ends. The CDR3 protein is CASRWGIGQFF. In nucleotides, the CDR3 is TGTGCCAGCCGATGGGGCATCGGGCAGTTCTTC.

This clone was observed a single time. This sequence joins TRBV7-9 and TRBJ2-7, with D uncertain. The CDR3 is 12 amino acids. Deletions cut 2 bases from V and 3 bases from J, with 5 bases between. Per germline, CDR1 SEHNR and CDR2 FQNEAQ (reference sequence). The CDR3 bases are TGTGCCAGCAGCTTACAGGTCTACGAGCAGTACTTC. This gives the protein CASSLQVYEQYF.

The chain couples TRBV5-6 to TRBJ1-4; TRBD1 matches at 9 bases. J lost 7 bases, V lost 4 bases, and 8 bases had no gene match. The germline gives CDR1 SGHDT, CDR2 YYEEEE. The CDR3 has 15 residues. The CDR3 DNA sequence: TGTGCCAGCAGCGTAACAACAGGGGGCCGTGAAAAACTGTTTTTT. Translated, it gives CASSVTTGGREKLFF.

The V and J genes are TRBV2 and TRBJ1-5, with no clear D. The CDR3 runs to 16 residues. With 2 bases removed from V and 2 bases from J, the gap between germline ends came to 13 bases. Germline V gives CDR1 SNHLY, CDR2 FYNNEI. The CDR3 spells CASSEFGNQGNQPQHF. The CDR3 bases are TGTGCCAGCAGTGAATTCGGGAACCAGGGCAATCAGCCCCAGCATTTT.

This chain uses TRBV7-9 with TRBJ2-2; D is uncertain. Trimming shortened V by 1 base and J by 8 bases, and 5 bases separated the two germline ends. Germline V gene data show CDR1 as SEHNR and CDR2 as FQNEAQ (reference sequence). This CDR3 is 12 amino acids long. The CDR3 sequence is CASSLVSGELFF. CDR3 DNA sequence: TGTGCCAGCAGCTTAGTTTCAGGGGAGCTGTTTTTT.

This chain connects TRBV9 to TRBJ2-2, with D maybe TRBD2 (5 bases). V was pared by 1 base and J by 0 bases, with 10 bases between. CDR1 is SGDLS, CDR2 YYNGEE, per germline. The CDR3 runs 16 residues. CDR3 bases: TGTGCCAGCAGCGTATTCGGCGGGCCGAACACCGGGGAGCTGTTTTTT. This sequence encodes CASSVFGGPNTGELFF.

This chain connects TRBV4-1 to TRBJ2-1, with a weak D call TRBD1 (6 bases). V gave up 3 bases and J gave up 5 bases, with 8 bases separating them. CDR3 length: 13 residues. Germline V gene sequence: CDR1 MGHRA, CDR2 YSYEKL. The CDR3 loop is CASSQGANNEQFF. The DNA for the CDR3 is TGCGCCAGCAGCCAGGGGGCGAACAATGAGCAGTTCTTC.

This clone turned up a few times. The chain recombines TRBV29-1 with TRBJ2-2; no definite D call. The CDR3 consists of 13 residues. Germline V gives CDR1 SQVTM, CDR2 ANQGSEA. The ends were cut back, 4 bases at V and 1 base at J, with 7 bases in the middle. The CDR3 sequence: CSVVVQNTGELFF. The CDR3 nucleotides are TGCAGCGTTGTTGTCCAGAACACCGGGGAGCTGTTTTTT.

V and J are TRBV7-6 and TRBJ2-5, with a tentative D call TRBD1 (6 bases). The CDR3 extends over 13 amino acids. V dropped 5 bases and J dropped 5 bases, with 12 bases sitting between them. Germline lookup yields CDR1 SGHVS and CDR2 FNYEAQ. In nucleotides, the CDR3 is TGTGCCAGCAGCCGTGACAGGACGGAGACCCAGTACTTC. Protein: CASSRDRTETQYF. The full variable domain, with the rest looked up from reference TRBV7-6 and TRBJ2-5, is GAGVSQSPRYKVTKRGQDVALRCDPISGHVSLYWYRQALGQGPEFLTYFNYEAQQDKSGLPNDRFSAERPEGSISTLTIQRTEQRDSAMYRCASSRDRTETQYFGPGTRLLVL.

This clone was counted a single time. The rearrangement joins TRBV5-6 to TRBJ2-2, with 8 bases fitting TRBD1. The V gene end was trimmed by 3 bases and the J gene end by 6 bases; junction bases not matched to a gene: 10. There are 16 residues in the CDR3. Germline V gene data show CDR1 as SGHDT and CDR2 as YYEEEE. The CDR3 protein is CASSSGTGLLAGELFF. The DNA for the CDR3 is TGTGCCAGCAGCTCCGGGACAGGCCTTTTGGCCGGGGAGCTGTTTTTT.

The chain uses TRBV7-2 and TRBJ2-2; the D gene is possibly TRBD2 (5 bases). Deletions cut 4 bases from V and 6 bases from J, with 6 bases between. Germline CDR1 and CDR2: SGHTA and FQGNSA. This CDR3 is built from 12 residues. The CDR3 DNA follows: TGTGCCAGCAGCTGGCGGGCCGGGGAGCTGTTTTTT. It encodes CASSWRAGELFF.

The chain carries TRBV5-1 and TRBJ2-7, with D hard to call. Trimming cost V 0 bases and J 2 bases, with 12 bases left between them. The CDR3 runs 15 residues. CDR1 and CDR2 from the germline V gene are SGHRS and YFSETQ. The CDR3 here is CASSLARLDTYEQYF. The DNA of the CDR3 is TGCGCCAGCAGCTTGGCCCGGCTAGATACCTACGAGCAGTACTTC.

The chain joins TRBV5-1 to TRBJ2-5; D is possibly TRBD1 (5 bases). Germline CDR1 reads SGHRS; CDR2 reads YFSETQ. Trimming shortened V by 0 bases and J by 2 bases, and 8 bases separated the two germline ends. The CDR3 is 14 residues long. This chain's CDR3 is CASSLGQYQETQYF. CDR3 bases: TGCGCCAGCAGCTTGGGACAGTATCAAGAGACCCAGTACTTC.

Here the CDR3 DNA reads TGCGCCAGCAGCTTGGAAGGGACAGGCGGTGAAAAACTGTTTTTT. The encoded protein is CASSLEGTGGEKLFF. The chain employs TRBV5-1 and TRBJ1-4, with TRBD1 matching 8 bases. The CDR3 length is 15 residues. The V gene end was trimmed by 0 bases and the J gene end by 7 bases; junction bases not matched to a gene: 5. The germline V gene has CDR1 SGHRS and CDR2 YFSETQ.

This chain uses TRBV10-1 with TRBJ2-7; D uncertain. This CDR3 has 13 residues. Per germline, CDR1 WNHNN and CDR2 SYGVQD (reference sequence). The V end lost 2 bases, the J end lost 1 base, and 6 bases lay between the germline ends. The CDR3 here is CASSEGRSYEQYF. The CDR3 nucleotides are TGCGCCAGCAGTGAGGGCAGATCCTACGAGCAGTACTTC.

The J gene is TRBJ1-6, the V gene TRBV30, with 11 bases that match TRBD1. This CDR3 has 18 amino acids. Unmatched junction bases numbered 13, after V lost 5 bases and J lost 4 bases. The germline gives CDR1 GTSNPN, CDR2 SVGIG (reference sequence). As DNA, the CDR3 is TGTGCCTGGTCGGACAGGGGGCGGACTTGGCCTTATAATTCACCCCTCCACTTT. The encoded protein is CAWSDRGRTWPYNSPLHF. The variable domain in full, completed from reference TRBV30 and TRBJ1-6, reads SQTIHQWPATLVQPVGSPLSLECTVEGTSNPNLYWYRQAAGRGLQLLFYSVGIGQISSEVPQNLSASRPQDRQFILSSKKLLLSDSGFYLCAWSDRGRTWPYNSPLHFGNGTRLTVT.

The chain recombines TRBV19 with TRBJ1-1; no clear D gene. Trimming shortened V by 3 bases and J by 4 bases, and 6 bases separated the two germline ends. Germline V gives CDR1 LNHDA, CDR2 SQIVND (reference sequence). CDR3 length: 12 amino acids. DNA of the CDR3: TGTGCCAGTAGTATTGGACTCACTGAAGCTTTCTTT. This gives the protein CASSIGLTEAFF.

The J gene is TRBJ2-2, the V gene TRBV10-3, with D unresolved. CDR3 length: 14 amino acids. The V gene's germline CDR1 is ENHRY and CDR2 SYGVKD. V lost 2 bases and J 4 bases, leaving 8 bases between the germline ends. The CDR3 sequence: CAISEPLSTGELFF. The CDR3 nucleotides read TGTGCCATCAGTGAGCCTCTGAGCACCGGGGAGCTGTTTTTT.

The V call is TRBV11-2, the J call TRBJ2-1, with D tentatively TRBD2 (6 bases). Germline values: CDR1 SGHAT, CDR2 FQNNGV. The germline V and J ends were trimmed by 1 base and 9 bases, with 10 bases remaining between them. This CDR3 is 13 amino acids long. The CDR3 reads CASSLAGTFEQFF. CDR3 bases: TGTGCCAGCAGCTTAGCCGGGACTTTTGAGCAGTTCTTC.